This T cell receptor (beta chain) was documented in a study of shared clonotypes between healthy human individuals. Germline CDR1 and CDR2: LNHDA and SQIVND (reference sequence). The CDR3 contains 12 residues. The V end lost 10 bases, the J end lost 4 bases, and 11 bases lay between the germline ends. Data came from immunoSEQ multiplex PCR; TCRdb stores just in-frame clones and leaves some out. The sample lists about 2.4 million clones, 93% seen once, with 0.36% in the top ten. Those who donated were healthy HIV-negative adults, with no recent acute infections or vaccinations reported. Findings and limits, study-wide: Generation of non-shared clonotypes was less probable than generation of clonotypes shared by all four donors.

Concerning this clone itself: The antigen is not known.

The sequence was collected from a man younger than 35 in good health. Some clones in this sample may be carry-over from other donors' samples. This chain connects TRBV19 to TRBJ2-1; D call uncertain. The material sequenced was naive CD4+ T cells from PBMCs. Subset in this sample: CD45RA+ positively selected. The CDR3 bases are TGTGCCAAAATCACCCTGTACAATGAGCAGTTCTTC. This sequence encodes CAKITLYNEQFF. The whole variable domain, remainder taken from reference TRBV19 and TRBJ2-1, is DGGITQSPKYLFRKEGQNVTLSCEQNLNHDAMYWYRQDPGQGLRLIYYSQIVNDFQKGDIAEGYSVSREKKESFPLTVTSAQKNPTAFYLCAKITLYNEQFFGPGTRLTVL.